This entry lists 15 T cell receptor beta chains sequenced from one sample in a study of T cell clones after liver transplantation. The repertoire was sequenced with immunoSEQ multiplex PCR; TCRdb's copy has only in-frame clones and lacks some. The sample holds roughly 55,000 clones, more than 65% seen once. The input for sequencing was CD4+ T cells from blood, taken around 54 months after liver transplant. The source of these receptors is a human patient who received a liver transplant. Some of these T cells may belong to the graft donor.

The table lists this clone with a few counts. The CDR3 here is CASSSGVRDEQYF. CDR3 nucleotides: TGTGCCAGCAGCTCAGGGGTTAGAGACGAGCAGTACTTC. The chain carries TRBV7-2 and TRBJ2-7, with D maybe TRBD1 (6 bases). Trimming removed 4 bases at V and 5 bases at J, with 12 bases between. Germline CDR1 and CDR2: SGHTA and FQGNSA. The CDR3 is made up of 13 amino acids.

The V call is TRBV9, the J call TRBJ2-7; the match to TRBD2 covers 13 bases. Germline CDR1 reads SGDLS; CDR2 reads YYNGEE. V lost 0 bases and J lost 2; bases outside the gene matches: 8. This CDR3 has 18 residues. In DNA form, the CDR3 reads TGTGCCAGCAGCGTAGCTACTAGCGGGGGGGCCTTAACCTACGAGCAGTACTTC. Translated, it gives CASSVATSGGALTYEQYF.

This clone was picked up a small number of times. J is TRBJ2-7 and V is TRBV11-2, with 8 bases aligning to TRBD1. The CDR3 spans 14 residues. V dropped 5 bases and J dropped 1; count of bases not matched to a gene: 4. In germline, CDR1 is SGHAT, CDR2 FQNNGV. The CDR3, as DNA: TGTGCCAGCAGCAAATACAGGGGGTCCTACGAGCAGTACTTC. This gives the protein CASSKYRGSYEQYF.

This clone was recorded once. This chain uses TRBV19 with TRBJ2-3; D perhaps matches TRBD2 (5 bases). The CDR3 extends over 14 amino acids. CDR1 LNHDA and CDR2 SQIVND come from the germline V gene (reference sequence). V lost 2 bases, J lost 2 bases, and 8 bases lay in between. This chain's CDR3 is CASSILADTDTQYF. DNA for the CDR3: TGTGCCAGTAGTATACTAGCTGACACAGATACGCAGTATTTT.

For the CDR3, the DNA is TGTGCCTGGAGTGGGTCTCGGGATTCACCCCTCCACTTT. Translation gives CAWSGSRDSPLHF. The J gene is TRBJ1-6, the V gene TRBV30; no clear D. Germline CDR1 reads GTSNPN; CDR2 reads SVGIG (reference sequence). There are 13 residues in the CDR3. V was shortened by 1 base and J by 8 bases, with 9 bases between the two germline ends.

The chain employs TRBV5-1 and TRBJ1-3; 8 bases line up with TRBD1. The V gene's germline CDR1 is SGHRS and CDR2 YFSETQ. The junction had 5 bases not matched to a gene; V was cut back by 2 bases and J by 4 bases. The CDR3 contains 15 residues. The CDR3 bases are TGCGCCAGCAGCTTCGGACAGGGCTGGGGAAACACCATATATTTT. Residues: CASSFGQGWGNTIYF.

The CDR3 DNA follows: TGTGCCAGCTCACCTACGGGGATGAACACTGAAGCTTTCTTT. Encoded protein: CASSPTGMNTEAFF. The rearrangement links TRBV18 to TRBJ1-1, with unresolved D. The V and J ends lost 3 bases and 0 bases respectively, with 8 bases between them. Germline CDR1 reads KGHSH; CDR2 reads LQKENI. The CDR3 runs 14 residues. The full variable domain, in which reference TRBV18 and TRBJ1-1 provide the parts outside the CDR3, is NAGVMQNPRHLVRRRGQEARLRCSPMKGHSHVYWYRQLPEEGLKFMVYLQKENIIDESGMPKERFSAEFPKEGPSILRIQQVVRGDSAAYFCASSPTGMNTEAFFGQGTRLTVV.

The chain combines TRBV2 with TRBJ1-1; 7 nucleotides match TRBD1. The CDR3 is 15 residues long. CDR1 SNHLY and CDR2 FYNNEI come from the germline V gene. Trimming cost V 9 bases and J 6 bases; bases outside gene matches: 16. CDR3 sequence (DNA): TGTGCCAGTACCAGGGACAGTAGAAGAACCGCTGAAGCTTTCTTT. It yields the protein CASTRDSRRTAEAFF.

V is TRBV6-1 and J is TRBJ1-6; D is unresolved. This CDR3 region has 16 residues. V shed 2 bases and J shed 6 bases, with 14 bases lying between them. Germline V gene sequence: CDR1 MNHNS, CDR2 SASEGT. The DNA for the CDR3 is TGTGCCAGCAGTGAAACTTGGCCGACCATTAATTCACCCCTCCACTTT. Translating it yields CASSETWPTINSPLHF.

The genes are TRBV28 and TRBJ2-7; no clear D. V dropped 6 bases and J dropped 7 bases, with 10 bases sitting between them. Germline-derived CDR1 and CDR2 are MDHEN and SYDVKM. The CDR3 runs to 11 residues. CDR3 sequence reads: CASRSFGEQYF. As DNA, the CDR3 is TGTGCCAGCAGGAGTTTTGGGGAGCAGTACTTC. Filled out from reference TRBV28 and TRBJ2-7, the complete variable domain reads DVKVTQSSRYLVKRTGEKVFLECVQDMDHENMFWYRQDPGLGLRLIYFSYDVKMKEKGDIPEGYSVSREKKERFSLILESASTNQTSMYLCASRSFGEQYFGPGTRLTVT.

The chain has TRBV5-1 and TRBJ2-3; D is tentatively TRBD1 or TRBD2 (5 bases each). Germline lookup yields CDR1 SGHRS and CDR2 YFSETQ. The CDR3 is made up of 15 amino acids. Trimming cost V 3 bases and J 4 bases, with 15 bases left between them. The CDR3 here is CASSWSLVGADTQYF. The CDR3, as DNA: TGCGCCAGCAGCTGGTCACTAGTAGGGGCAGATACGCAGTATTTT.

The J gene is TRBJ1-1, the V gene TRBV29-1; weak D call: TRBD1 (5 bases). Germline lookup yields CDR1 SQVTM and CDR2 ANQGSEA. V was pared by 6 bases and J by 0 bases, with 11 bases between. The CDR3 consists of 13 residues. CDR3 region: CSVLTAVNTEAFF. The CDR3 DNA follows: TGCAGCGTCTTGACAGCGGTGAACACTGAAGCTTTCTTT.

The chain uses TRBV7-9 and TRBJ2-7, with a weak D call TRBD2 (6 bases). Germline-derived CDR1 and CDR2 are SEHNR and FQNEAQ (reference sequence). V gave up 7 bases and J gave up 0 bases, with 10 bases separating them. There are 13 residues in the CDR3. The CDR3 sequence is CASTPGVSYEQYF. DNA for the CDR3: TGTGCCAGCACCCCGGGGGTCTCCTACGAGCAGTACTTC.

CDR3 residues: CASSSDRANEQFF. As DNA, the CDR3 is TGTGCCAGCAGCTCGGACAGGGCCAATGAGCAGTTCTTC. The chain has TRBV7-9 and TRBJ2-1; 8 nucleotides align to TRBD1. J was trimmed by 6 bases and V by 4 bases; bases with no gene match: 2. The CDR3 spans 13 residues. Germline-derived CDR1 and CDR2 are SEHNR and FQNEAQ (reference sequence).

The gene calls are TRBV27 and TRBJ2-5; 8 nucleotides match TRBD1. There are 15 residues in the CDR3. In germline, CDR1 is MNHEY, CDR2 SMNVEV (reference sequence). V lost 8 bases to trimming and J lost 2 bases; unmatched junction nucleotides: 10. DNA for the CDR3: TGTGCCAGCTCAAGATCCCGGACAGGGCAAGAGACCCAGTACTTC. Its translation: CASSRSRTGQETQYF.